This T cell receptor beta chain was sequenced for a study of identical twins. A template switching step contributed a universal primer site, while unique molecular identifiers were present in the cDNA. From the 5' RACE reads, TCRdb called clonotypes with MiXCR, one entry per CDR3 protein. Of under 450,000 distinct CDR3 sequences in the sample, about 18% are singletons; the top ten hold approximately 12%. Trimming left V 5 bases short and J 0 bases short, with 11 bases between. The germline gives CDR1 SGHTA, CDR2 FQGNSA. The CDR3 is made up of 15 amino acids. This clonotype came up many times. Sequencing input: naive T cells sorted from blood. The chain carries TRBV7-2 and TRBJ2-1; the D is unclear. This TCR derives from a middle-aged man in good health. The CDR3 region is CASSNDRSSYNEQFF. Here the CDR3 DNA reads TGTGCCAGCAGCAACGACCGGAGCTCCTACAATGAGCAGTTCTTC.